This TCR beta chain was captured by sequencing in a study of T cells in Graves' hyperthyroidism and ophthalmopathy. In germline, CDR1 is SGHDT, CDR2 YYEEEE. The CDR3 runs 13 residues. V lost 0 bases to trimming and J lost 6 bases, with 10 bases between them. General study points: Blood held most thyroid clonotypes expanded above 0.001 frequency.

Aged 18 to 65, the patients had hyperthyroidism that was newly diagnosed and had lasted under 2 months. Each 10 ml fresh peripheral blood draw supplied the PBMCs. Of note for this clonotype: No antigen is known for it.

Amplification of TCR beta CDR3 regions was performed using RNA transcripts as template. HTBI primers were employed in a first-round RT-PCR of the TCR CDR3. MiXCR, applied by TCRdb to the multiplex PCR reads, yields one record per CDR3 protein. The table lists hundreds of thousands of distinct CDR3 sequences, less than 20% of them singletons. The specimen sequenced was blood. V and J are TRBV5-6 and TRBJ2-7; D uncertain. The sequence was obtained from a woman aged 18-29 years with Graves' hyperthyroidism. This CDR3 reads CASSLGRSAEQYF. The CDR3 DNA sequence: TGTGCCAGCAGCTTGGGACGGTCTGCCGAGCAGTACTTC.